This entry lists 21 T cell receptor beta chains sequenced from one sample in a study of shared clonotypes between healthy human individuals (dated by TCRdb to 2020 to 2021). Library preparation employed the immunoSEQ multiplex PCR assay. TCRdb mirrors the immuneACCESS table, restricted to in-frame sequences. Some clones are absent from its copies; in checked studies, under half trace to an unresolved V gene, and the reason for the others is unknown. The sample table shows hundreds of thousands of clones, and approximately 79% are seen once. The ten top clones hold around 1.6% of the sample. Sequencing was performed on memory CD4+ T cells sorted from blood. In the paper's terms, the cell subset or site label means: CD45RA-negative fraction. The receptors here all came from a woman under 40 in good health.

This chain links TRBV6-4 with TRBJ2-2; D ambiguous. V was pared by 6 bases and J by 7 bases, with 12 bases between. Germline values: CDR1 MRHNA, CDR2 SNTAGT. This CDR3 has 13 amino acids. The CDR3, as DNA: TGTGCCAGCAGACCCTACCCACGCGGGGAGCTGTTTTTT. This gives the protein CASRPYPRGELFF.

The chain uses TRBV30 and TRBJ2-1, with D unresolved. The length of the CDR3 is 14 residues. Trimming took off 0 bases at V and 8 bases at J, with 14 bases between the two ends. The germline gives CDR1 GTSNPN, CDR2 SVGIG (reference sequence). The CDR3 DNA reads TGTGCCTGGAGTGTTGTGGGTAGTATCGATGAGCAGTTCTTC. Translation gives CAWSVVGSIDEQFF.

This clone appeared many times. The chain employs TRBV28 and TRBJ2-7; 9 bases are a match to TRBD1. Trimming took 2 bases from V and 0 from J; bases not matched to a gene: 17. The germline V gene encodes CDR1 MDHEN and CDR2 SYDVKM. CDR3 length equals 20 residues. CDR3: CASSLGPASPGTGLSYEQYF. The CDR3 coding sequence is TGTGCCAGCAGTTTAGGGCCGGCCTCCCCCGGGACAGGGCTCTCCTACGAGCAGTACTTC.

V usage is TRBV19 and J usage is TRBJ1-5; 8 bases fit TRBD1. Germline V gene data show CDR1 as LNHDA and CDR2 as SQIVND (reference sequence). The CDR3 contains 16 residues. J was trimmed by 7 bases and V by 5 bases; bases with no gene match: 13. CDR3 nucleotide sequence: TGTGCCAGTAGTCCGGACTCAGCAGGGGGCGTACAGCCCCAGCATTTT. Translating gives CASSPDSAGGVQPQHF. Full variable domain (remainder filled in from reference TRBV19 and TRBJ1-5): DGGITQSPKYLFRKEGQNVTLSCEQNLNHDAMYWYRQDPGQGLRLIYYSQIVNDFQKGDIAEGYSVSREKKESFPLTVTSAQKNPTAFYLCASSPDSAGGVQPQHFGDGTRLSIL.

The J gene is TRBJ2-5, the V gene TRBV2; 10 nucleotides line up with TRBD2. The germline gives CDR1 SNHLY, CDR2 FYNNEI. This CDR3 spans 14 amino acids. The junction had 7 bases not matched to a gene; V was cut back by 7 bases and J by 5 bases. The CDR3 sequence is CASTEREGQETQYF. CDR3 sequence (DNA): TGTGCCAGCACAGAGCGGGAGGGCCAGGAGACCCAGTACTTC.

This chain joins TRBV5-1 and TRBJ2-1; D possibly corresponds to TRBD1 (6 bases). CDR1 and CDR2 from the germline V gene are SGHRS and YFSETQ. The CDR3 spans 14 residues. Trimming cost V 0 bases and J 5 bases, with 9 bases left between them. The CDR3 sequence: CASSLGDKNNEQFF. The CDR3 DNA sequence: TGCGCCAGCAGCTTGGGGGACAAAAACAATGAGCAGTTCTTC.

The chain is built from TRBV28 and TRBJ1-2; D is ambiguous. Germline V gene lookup returns CDR1 MDHEN and CDR2 SYDVKM. V lost 4 bases, J lost 4 bases, and 13 bases lay in between. The CDR3 spans 14 residues. The CDR3 DNA is TGTGCCAGCAGTTCCTTTGACGGAGTCTATGGCTACACCTTC. Its protein product is CASSSFDGVYGYTF.

The CDR3 region is CASSQDQSSGINTGELFF. Here the CDR3 DNA reads TGCGCCAGCAGCCAAGATCAGTCTAGCGGGATAAACACCGGGGAGCTGTTTTTT. The rearrangement joins TRBV4-1 to TRBJ2-2; 9 bases fit TRBD2. CDR1 and CDR2 (germline): MGHRA, YSYEKL. The CDR3 runs 18 residues. V dropped 0 bases and J dropped 2; count of bases not matched to a gene: 7.

The V and J genes are TRBV5-8 and TRBJ2-3; D call uncertain. V lost 7 bases to trimming and J lost 0 bases, with 12 bases between them. CDR3 length: 14 residues. CDR1 and CDR2 (germline): SGHTS, YDEGEE. The DNA for the CDR3 is TGTGCCAGCGGGGTGACGGCCAGCACAGATACGCAGTATTTT. Encoded protein: CASGVTASTDTQYF. The full variable domain, completed using reference TRBV5-8 and TRBJ2-3, is EAGVTQSPTHLIKTRGQQATLRCSPISGHTSVYWYQQALGLGLQFLLWYDEGEERNRGNFPPRFSGRQFPNYSSELNVNALELEDSALYLCASGVTASTDTQYFGPGTRLTVL.

This rearrangement joins TRBV2 to TRBJ1-6; D gene unclear. The germline V gene has CDR1 SNHLY and CDR2 FYNNEI. V lost 6 bases and J 0 bases, leaving 12 bases between the germline ends. The CDR3 runs 16 residues. Written as DNA, the CDR3 is TGTGCCAGCAGCGGGAAAGAGAGCTCCTATAATTCACCCCTCCACTTT. Translating it yields CASSGKESSYNSPLHF.

The chain joins TRBV10-3 to TRBJ2-7; no clear D gene. The CDR3 has 11 residues. Germline V lookup: CDR1 ENHRY, CDR2 SYGVKD. The ends were cut back, 8 bases at V and 3 bases at J, with 8 bases in the middle. Here the CDR3 reads CAISIGYEQYF. In DNA form, the CDR3 reads TGTGCCATCTCGATAGGCTACGAGCAGTACTTC.

J is TRBJ2-1 and V is TRBV13; 12 bases are a match to TRBD2. The CDR3 contains 18 residues. V gave up 5 bases and J gave up 8 bases; unmatched junction bases: 16. CDR1 and CDR2 (germline): PRHDT, FYEKMQ (reference sequence). The CDR3 DNA is TGTGCCAGCAGCCCTCCTTCCCGGACTAGCGGGATAGTGGATGAGCAGTTCTTC. Protein product: CASSPPSRTSGIVDEQFF. Filled out from reference TRBV13 and TRBJ2-1, the complete variable domain reads AAGVIQSPRHLIKEKRETATLKCYPIPRHDTVYWYQQGPGQDPQFLISFYEKMQSDKGSIPDRFSAQQFSDYHSELNMSSLELGDSALYFCASSPPSRTSGIVDEQFFGPGTRLTVL.

This clone was seen a handful of times. The gene calls are TRBV6-5 and TRBJ1-2; weak D call: TRBD1 (5 bases). This CDR3 contains 15 residues. Germline V gene lookup returns CDR1 MNHEY and CDR2 SVGAGI. Trimming removed 2 bases at V and 7 bases at J, with 17 bases between. As DNA, the CDR3 is TGTGCCAGCAGTTACACCTACACAGGAGAGGGTGGCTACACCTTC. As protein: CASSYTYTGEGGYTF.

The chain uses TRBV27 and TRBJ1-1; possibly TRBD1 for D (6 bases). The V end was cut by 5 bases, the J end by 2 bases, with 27 bases between. Germline assignment: CDR1 MNHEY and CDR2 SMNVEV (reference sequence). The CDR3 has 19 amino acids. CDR3 protein: CASSAMVVWGARPNTEAFF. CDR3 DNA sequence: TGTGCCAGCAGTGCAATGGTGGTTTGGGGGGCAAGACCTAACACTGAAGCTTTCTTT.

The chain carries TRBV28 and TRBJ1-5; 7 bases are shared with TRBD1. V lost 6 bases to trimming and J lost 9 bases; unmatched junction nucleotides: 11. This CDR3 is 14 amino acids long. Germline CDR1 MDHEN, CDR2 SYDVKM. CDR3 bases: TGTGCCAGCAGCCCCGACAGGGTTGTATTGCCCCAGCATTTT. Its protein product is CASSPDRVVLPQHF. Together with reference TRBV28 and TRBJ1-5, the CDR3 gives the full variable domain: DVKVTQSSRYLVKRTGEKVFLECVQDMDHENMFWYRQDPGLGLRLIYFSYDVKMKEKGDIPEGYSVSREKKERFSLILESASTNQTSMYLCASSPDRVVLPQHFGDGTRLSIL.

As concerns this clone: This specimen includes other DNA sequences encoding the same CDR3. This rearrangement joins TRBV5-1 to TRBJ2-7; 9 nucleotides align to TRBD1. The germline CDR1 and CDR2 sequences are SGHRS and YFSETQ. The CDR3 spans 15 residues. V was clipped by 2 bases and J by 5 bases; unmatched bases: 8. The CDR3, as DNA: TGCGCCAGCAGCTTAGAGGGACAGGGCGCCGACGAGCAGTACTTC. Protein: CASSLEGQGADEQYF.

The gene calls are TRBV19 and TRBJ2-5; maybe TRBD2 (6 bases). The ends were cut back, 6 bases at V and 7 bases at J, with 24 bases in the middle. The CDR3 has 16 residues. Germline V gene lookup returns CDR1 LNHDA and CDR2 SQIVND (reference sequence). The CDR3: CASSRMTGRLGGTQYF. CDR3 DNA: TGTGCCAGTAGCCGAATGACGGGACGGCTGGGGGGGACCCAGTACTTC.

This clone was detected only a few times. CDR3 sequence reads: CASSSGTSPLAGTDTQYF. The CDR3 coding sequence is TGCGCCAGCAGCTCCGGGACTAGCCCCTTAGCTGGCACAGATACGCAGTATTTT. This rearrangement joins TRBV5-1 to TRBJ2-3; 9 bases are a match to TRBD2. J gave up 1 base and V 3 bases, and 12 bases lay outside the gene matches. This CDR3 region has 18 residues. Per the germline V gene, CDR1 is SGHRS and CDR2 is YFSETQ.

The chain joins TRBV19 to TRBJ2-7; D may be TRBD2 (5 bases). Germline V gene lookup returns CDR1 LNHDA and CDR2 SQIVND (reference sequence). The V gene lost 5 bases and the J gene lost 0 bases, with 11 bases spanning the gap. CDR3 length equals 14 residues. DNA of the CDR3: TGTGCCAGTAGTTCCGGACTGCACTCCTACGAGCAGTACTTC. This codes for CASSSGLHSYEQYF.

This clone was seen ten or more times. V and J are TRBV29-1 and TRBJ2-7; perhaps TRBD1 as D (6 bases). Trimming pared 5 bases from V and 3 bases from J, leaving 8 bases between. Per the germline V gene, CDR1 is SQVTM and CDR2 is ANQGSEA. CDR3 length: 11 residues. Written as DNA, the CDR3 is TGCAGCGTTACGGACAGCTACGAGCAGTACTTC. Amino acids: CSVTDSYEQYF.

This chain uses TRBV29-1 with TRBJ2-5, with D maybe TRBD2 (6 bases). Between the trimmed V and J ends, which lost 7 bases and 1 base, there was a span of 10 bases. The germline V gene encodes CDR1 SQVTM and CDR2 ANQGSEA. The CDR3 totals 12 residues. The CDR3 DNA reads TGCAGCGCCGCGGGAATCCAAGAGACCCAGTACTTC. Its protein product is CSAAGIQETQYF. Drawing the rest from reference TRBV29-1 and TRBJ2-5, the complete variable domain is SAVISQKPSRDICQRGTSLTIQCQVDSQVTMMFWYRQQPGQSLTLIATANQGSEATYESGFVIDKFPISRPNLTFSTLTVSNMSPEDSSIYLCSAAGIQETQYFGPGTRLLVL.